This T cell receptor beta chain was observed in a study of T cells in tumors after PD-1 blockade. V shed 5 bases, J shed 7 bases, and the junction held 15 bases outside the gene matches. The CDR3 consists of 17 residues. Germline V gives CDR1 MNHEY, CDR2 SMNVEV (reference sequence). The protocol was immunoSEQ multiplex PCR, while the TCRdb copy is restricted to in-frame clones and leaves out a portion. Among 4,000 to 5,500 clones listed, approximately 60% were seen once. The receptor was derived from a human donor with basal cell carcinoma. This specimen consisted of tumor tissue, obtained after anti-PD-1 treatment. V and J are TRBV27 and TRBJ2-7; 12 bases align to TRBD2. CDR3 residues: CASSPTSTSGRSVEQYF. CDR3 DNA sequence: TGTGCCAGCAGTCCCACCTCGACTAGCGGGAGATCAGTTGAGCAGTACTTC.